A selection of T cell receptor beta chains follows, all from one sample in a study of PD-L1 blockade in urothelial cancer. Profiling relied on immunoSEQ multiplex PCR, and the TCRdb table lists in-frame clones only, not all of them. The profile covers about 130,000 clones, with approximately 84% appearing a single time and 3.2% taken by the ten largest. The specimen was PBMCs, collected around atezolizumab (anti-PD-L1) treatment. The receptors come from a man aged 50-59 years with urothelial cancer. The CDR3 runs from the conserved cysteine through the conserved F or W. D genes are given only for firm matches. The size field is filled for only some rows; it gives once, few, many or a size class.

CSASEITEAFF | TGCAGTGCATCAGAAATTACTGAAGCTTTCTTT | NA | TRBJ1-1 | NA | TRBV20-1
CASSRGTGEYNEQFF | TGCGCCAGCAGTCGGGGGACAGGGGAGTACAATGAGCAGTTCTTC | NA | TRBJ2-1 | TRBD1 | TRBV5-1
CASSADGNYGYTF | TGTGCCAGCAGCGCCGACGGGAACTATGGCTACACCTTC | once | TRBJ1-2 | NA | TRBV9
CASSPPHRVPYNEQFF | TGTGCCAGCTCACCACCCCACAGGGTGCCCTACAATGAGCAGTTCTTC | NA | TRBJ2-1 | NA | TRBV18
CATSRDAHVANVLTF | TGTGCCACCAGCAGAGACGCACACGTAGCCAACGTCCTGACTTTC | NA | TRBJ2-6 | NA | TRBV15
CASSEGLGSGANVLTF | TGTGCCAGCAGTGAAGGACTAGGGTCTGGGGCCAACGTCCTGACTTTC | NA | TRBJ2-6 | NA | TRBV6-1
CASSPTGANQPQHF | TGTGCCAGCTCACCGACAGGGGCCAATCAGCCCCAGCATTTT | NA | TRBJ1-5 | TRBD1 | TRBV18
CASSWGAGELFF | TGTGCCAGCAGCTGGGGAGCCGGGGAGCTGTTTTTT | NA | TRBJ2-2 | NA | TRBV9
CASTVPLLDNEQFF | TGTGCCAGCACCGTTCCCCTACTTGACAATGAGCAGTTCTTC | once | TRBJ2-1 | NA | TRBV12-1
CASSPTENTEAFF | TGTGCCAGCAGTCCGACAGAGAACACTGAAGCTTTCTTT | NA | TRBJ1-1 | NA | TRBV6-4
CASSLSPAGNTEAFF | TGTGCCAGCAGCTTAAGCCCCGCGGGGAACACTGAAGCTTTCTTT | NA | TRBJ1-1 | NA | TRBV7-2
CASTFEASGVPTDTQYF | TGTGCCAGCACCTTCGAGGCTAGCGGGGTCCCCACAGATACGCAGTATTTT | NA | TRBJ2-3 | TRBD2 | TRBV11-2
CASSIPGLRNTEAFF | TGTGCCAGCAGTATACCGGGGTTGAGGAACACTGAAGCTTTCTTT | few | TRBJ1-1 | NA | TRBV28
CASSPNGASGANVLTF | TGTGCCAGCAGTCCGAATGGGGCCTCTGGGGCCAACGTCCTGACTTTC | NA | TRBJ2-6 | NA | TRBV27
CATKGQGNIGNTIYF | TGTGCCACCAAAGGACAGGGGAACATCGGAAACACCATATATTTT | NA | TRBJ1-3 | TRBD1 | TRBV6-5
CASTSGRASDTQYF | TGTGCCAGCACGAGCGGGAGGGCGTCAGATACGCAGTATTTT | NA | TRBJ2-3 | TRBD2 | TRBV27
CASSLPRVGYEQYF | TGTGCCAGCAGTTTGCCCAGGGTTGGCTACGAGCAGTACTTC | NA | TRBJ2-7 | NA | TRBV28
CASSRQGLGTEAFF | TGTGCCAGCAGTCGACAGGGGTTGGGCACTGAAGCTTTCTTT | NA | TRBJ1-1 | TRBD1 | TRBV28
CASSYSVTGMDTQYF | TGTGCCAGCAGTTACTCCGTTACAGGGATGGATACGCAGTATTTT | NA | TRBJ2-3 | NA | TRBV6-6
CASRDRANYGYTF | TGTGCCAGTAGAGACAGGGCTAACTATGGCTACACCTTC | NA | TRBJ1-2 | TRBD1 | TRBV19
CASSLRPKMTGSSYTF | TGTGCCAGCAGCCTAAGACCCAAAATGACAGGGTCGAGCTACACCTTC | NA | TRBJ1-2 | TRBD1 | TRBV13
CASSQVVSYEQYF | TGTGCCAGCAGCCAGGTCGTCTCCTACGAGCAGTACTTC | NA | TRBJ2-7 | NA | TRBV7-2
CAIRAGQSFYEQYF | TGTGCCATCAGGGCGGGACAGAGCTTCTACGAGCAGTACTTC | once | TRBJ2-7 | NA | TRBV10-3
CASSLPRDTIYF | TGTGCCAGCAGCTTACCGAGGGACACCATATATTTT | NA | TRBJ1-3 | NA | TRBV7-9
CASSSGDRGQANTGELFF | TGTGCCAGCAGCTCAGGCGACAGGGGGCAAGCGAACACCGGGGAGCTGTTTTTT | NA | TRBJ2-2 | TRBD1 | TRBV7-9
CASSPYNGLTNTGELFF | TGTGCCAGCTCACCATATAACGGACTAACGAACACCGGGGAGCTGTTTTTT | NA | TRBJ2-2 | NA | TRBV18
CASSLSTGGGGYTF | TGTGCCAGCAGTTTAAGTACAGGGGGCGGTGGCTACACCTTC | NA | TRBJ1-2 | TRBD1 | TRBV6-5
CASSKEAGGPRGKNIQYF | TGTGCCAGCAGCAAAGAAGCGGGAGGGCCGAGGGGCAAAAACATTCAGTACTTC | NA | TRBJ2-4 | NA | TRBV21-1
CASRLGGPSYNEQFF | TGTGCCAGCAGACTTGGAGGGCCTTCCTACAATGAGCAGTTCTTC | once | TRBJ2-1 | NA | TRBV28